Described below is a single TCR beta chain sequence and its context. Its antigen is still unknown. Other DNA sequences in the same sample also yield this CDR3. This record belongs to a study of shared clonotypes between healthy human individuals. Points from the study as a whole: Represented diversity (both genetic and exposure-history) was limited by the small number of donors. Rarefaction exposed incomplete sorted-subset sequencing despite large depth.

Sequencing was performed with immunoSEQ multiplex PCR; in TCRdb, only in-frame clones are kept and a portion is missing. The sample shows approximately 2.5 million clones, approximately 93% of them seen only once. The TCR originated in a man between 18 and 29 years old in good health. Some clones in this sample may be carry-over from other donors' samples. Specimen: naive CD4+ T cells from PBMCs. Sample subset: CD45RA+ positively selected.

The CDR3 DNA is TGTGCCAGCAGTTTACGAAGCGAGCAGTACTTC. This encodes CASSLRSEQYF. The chain carries TRBV28 and TRBJ2-7, with D unresolved. V lost 2 bases to trimming and J lost 6 bases, with 5 bases between them. The CDR3 contains 11 residues. Germline lookup yields CDR1 MDHEN and CDR2 SYDVKM.